These 26 T cell receptor beta chains were all obtained from the same sample, sequenced in a study of T cell repertoires in cytomegalovirus infection (dated by TCRdb to the late 2010s). Sequencing instrument: Illumina HiSeq 1500. TCRdb trimmed the raw reads at Q25, called clones with MiXCR and kept productive beta chains. All rows with the same CDR3 protein become a single entry with the most common DNA and genes. This sample is represented by approximately 1,000,000 distinct CDR3 sequences; roughly 30% of them were singletons. The ten top clones hold roughly an eighth of the sample. Their antigens remain unidentified. The sample's treatment or condition label, decoded: in vitro stimulation with specific CMV peptide epitopes to enrich CMV-specific T cells. The specimen comprised cultured CD8+ T cells from PBMCs, sampled from culture after CMV antigen stimulation. The receptors originated from a human donor in good health (CMV status not recorded). Some clones in this sample may be carry-over from other donors' samples.

The chain employs TRBV2 and TRBJ1-1; TRBD1 aligns across 9 bases. Trimming cost V 2 bases and J 1 base; bases outside gene matches: 2. In germline, CDR1 is SNHLY, CDR2 FYNNEI. The CDR3 extends over 15 amino acids. The CDR3: CASSETGGRNTEAFF. The CDR3 nucleotides read TGTGCCAGCAGTGAAACAGGGGGCAGGAACACTGAAGCTTTCTTT.

This clonotype was seen a single time. This rearrangement joins TRBV11-1 to TRBJ2-7, with D hard to call. Trimming took 6 bases from V and 3 from J, leaving 12 bases between them. Germline assignment: CDR1 SGHAT and CDR2 FQDESV (reference sequence). The CDR3 consists of 13 residues. DNA for the CDR3: TGTGCCAGCAGTCGTGACTGGGGCTACGAGCAGTACGTC. Amino acids: CASSRDWGYEQYV.

This clonotype was seen a handful of times. V is TRBV27 and J is TRBJ1-4; D might be TRBD1 (5 bases). Deletions cut 2 bases from V and 6 bases from J, with 16 bases between. The CDR3 consists of 16 residues. Germline V lookup: CDR1 MNHEY, CDR2 SMNVEV (reference sequence). CDR3 DNA: TGTGCCAGCAGTTTAAGGGGAATACCTACGGATGAAAAACTGTTTTTT. Its translation is CASSLRGIPTDEKLFF. Drawing the rest from reference TRBV27 and TRBJ1-4, the complete variable domain is EAQVTQNPRYLITVTGKKLTVTCSQNMNHEYMSWYRQDPGLGLRQIYYSMNVEVTDKGDVPEGYKVSRKEKRNFPLILESPSPNQTSLYFCASSLRGIPTDEKLFFGSGTQLSVL.

The chain couples TRBV7-3 to TRBJ2-5; 7 bases line up with TRBD1. V dropped 5 bases and J dropped 0; count of bases not matched to a gene: 9. Germline CDR1 reads SGHTA; CDR2 reads FQGTGA. The CDR3 covers 16 residues. CDR3 loop: CASSPRDREYQETQYF. CDR3 sequence (DNA): TGTGCCAGCAGCCCCCGGGACAGAGAGTACCAAGAGACCCAGTACTTC.

The chain is built from TRBV24-1 and TRBJ2-1; D is undetermined. V lost 5 bases and J lost 0, with 10 bases in between. The CDR3 spans 15 residues. CDR1 is KGHDR, CDR2 SFDVKD, per germline. The DNA for the CDR3 is TGTGCCACCAGTGGATCAGATAGCTCCTACAATGAGCAGTTCTTC. It yields the protein CATSGSDSSYNEQFF.

This clonotype showed up just a few times. The chain has TRBV19 and TRBJ1-1, with D possibly matching TRBD1 (6 bases). Trimming cost V 2 bases and J 4 bases, with 17 bases left between them. Germline CDR1 is LNHDA and CDR2 is SQIVND (reference sequence). This CDR3 has 16 amino acids. The CDR3 region is CASSIIGGEGGTEAFF. The CDR3 bases are TGTGCCAGTAGTATAATAGGGGGTGAAGGGGGCACTGAAGCTTTCTTT.

The V call is TRBV6-1, the J call TRBJ1-4; tentative D call: TRBD1 (5 bases). Deletions cut 6 bases from V and 8 bases from J, with 7 bases between. The CDR3 contains 11 residues. Germline V lookup: CDR1 MNHNS, CDR2 SASEGT. CDR3 DNA: TGTGCCAGCAGGGACACAGAAAAACTGTTTTTT. Amino acid sequence: CASRDTEKLFF.

The V call is TRBV20-1, the J call TRBJ2-7; the D is unclear. Germline V lookup: CDR1 DFQATT, CDR2 SNEGSKA (reference sequence). The V end lost 0 bases, the J end lost 4 bases, and 13 bases lay between the germline ends. The CDR3 loop spans 14 amino acids. The CDR3 is CSARDQLTTYEQYV. The CDR3 DNA follows: TGCAGTGCTAGAGATCAACTCACCACTTACGAGCAGTACGTC.

This clonotype was found a few times. The CDR3 here is CASSYPREGSNQPQHF. The CDR3 DNA reads TGTGCCAGCAGTTACCCGAGAGAAGGTAGCAATCAGCCCCAGCATTTT. The rearrangement uses TRBV6-6 and TRBJ1-5; D unresolved. The CDR3 runs 16 residues. Per germline, CDR1 MNHNY and CDR2 SVGAGI (reference sequence). The V and J ends lost 2 bases and 0 bases respectively, with 11 bases between them.

This clonotype came up many times. The genes are TRBV6-5 and TRBJ1-6, with 9 bases that match TRBD1. Unmatched junction bases numbered 4, after V lost 5 bases and J lost 8 bases. The CDR3 runs to 14 residues. Per germline, CDR1 MNHEY and CDR2 SVGAGI. CDR3 in DNA: TGTGCCAGCAGTCCGGGACAGGGTTATTCACCCCTCCACTTT. Residues: CASSPGQGYSPLHF.

The chain recombines TRBV6-6 with TRBJ1-2; 9 positions match TRBD1. This CDR3 region has 12 residues. V dropped 9 bases and J dropped 8; count of bases not matched to a gene: 7. CDR1 MNHNY and CDR2 SVGAGI come from the germline V gene (reference sequence). The CDR3 reads CASLSGTGGYTF. DNA for the CDR3: TGTGCCAGTCTATCCGGGACAGGGGGCTACACCTTC.

The genes are TRBV7-4 and TRBJ2-2; the match to TRBD2 covers 10 bases. CDR3 size: 15 residues. Per the germline V gene, CDR1 is SGHVT and CDR2 is SQSDAQ. Germline trimming cut 5 bases from V and 4 bases from J; bases unmatched to any gene: 4. The DNA for the CDR3 is TGTGCCAGCAGCCCGGCTAGCGGGGGCACCGGGGAGCTGTTTTTT. This encodes CASSPASGGTGELFF. Full variable domain (remainder filled in from reference TRBV7-4 and TRBJ2-2): GAGVSQSPRYKVAKRGRDVALRCDSISGHVTLYWYRQTLGQGSEVLTYSQSDAQRDKSGRPSGRFSAERPERSVSTLKIQRTEQGDSAVYLCASSPASGGTGELFFGEGSRLTVL.

The genes are TRBV19 and TRBJ1-5, with TRBD1 as a possible D gene (6 bases). Germline CDR1 reads LNHDA; CDR2 reads SQIVND (reference sequence). V lost 8 bases, J lost 3 bases, and 11 bases lay in between. This CDR3 is 13 amino acids long. DNA for the CDR3: TGTGCCAGTGCCAGGGGTCCCAATCAGCCCCAGCATTTT. Protein: CASARGPNQPQHF.

There are a few counts of this clonotype. The chain is built from TRBV7-9 and TRBJ1-1, with D hard to call. This CDR3 is built from 12 residues. Trimming cost V 2 bases and J 7 bases, with 8 bases left between them. Germline V gives CDR1 SEHNR, CDR2 FQNEAQ (reference sequence). The CDR3 sequence: CASSLRASEAFF. The CDR3 DNA reads TGTGCCAGCAGCTTAAGGGCAAGTGAAGCTTTCTTT.

The rearrangement uses TRBV20-1 and TRBJ2-5; 7 nucleotides align to TRBD2. With 0 bases clipped from V and 1 base from J, the junction kept 11 bases outside the gene matches. There are 17 residues in the CDR3. Germline V gene lookup returns CDR1 DFQATT and CDR2 SNEGSKA (reference sequence). CDR3 DNA sequence: TGCAGTGCTAGAGATTGGGAGACTAGCCATATCCAAGAGACCCAGTACTTC. Encoded protein: CSARDWETSHIQETQYF.

This clonotype has a handful of counts. This chain links TRBV7-9 with TRBJ1-4, with TRBD1 matching over 8 bases. Trimming at V came to 4 bases and at J to 8 bases, leaving 6 bases not matched to a gene. This CDR3 contains 14 residues. Germline lookup yields CDR1 SEHNR and CDR2 FQNEAQ (reference sequence). The CDR3 loop is CASSSTGGEEKLFF. CDR3 in DNA: TGTGCCAGCAGCTCTACAGGGGGTGAGGAAAAACTGTTTTTT.

This clonotype was picked up a small number of times. V and J are TRBV12-3 or TRBV12-4 and TRBJ1-2; D is uncertain. This CDR3 is built from 12 residues. The V end lost 10 bases, the J end lost 8 bases, and 17 bases lay between the germline ends. The CDR3 nucleotides are TGTGCCACCTTTCGGCCCGGGCACGGCTACACCTTC. Protein product: CATFRPGHGYTF.

There are a few counts of this clonotype. The chain joins TRBV4-2 to TRBJ1-3; 8 nucleotides match TRBD1. V lost 0 bases to trimming and J lost 0 bases; unmatched junction nucleotides: 10. The CDR3 extends over 19 amino acids. From germline, CDR1 is LGHNA and CDR2 YNFKEQ. In DNA form, the CDR3 reads TGTGCCAGCAGCCAAGAATCACAGGGGGTGCTGCTCTCTGGAAACACCATATATTTT. It specifies CASSQESQGVLLSGNTIYF.

The chain combines TRBV5-8 with TRBJ2-7, with 9 bases identical to TRBD1. Germline CDR1 is SGHTS and CDR2 is YDEGEE. CDR3 length: 14 residues. V gave up 4 bases and J gave up 3 bases; unmatched junction bases: 5. This CDR3 reads CASSTRQGVYEQYV. CDR3 bases: TGTGCCAGCAGCACCAGACAGGGGGTCTACGAGCAGTACGTC.

A word on this clonotype: The germline gene is not matched at one end of the junction; a read error may be the cause. This chain links TRBV27 with TRBJ1-2, with D perhaps TRBD1 (5 bases). The CDR3 contains 15 residues. From germline, CDR1 is MNHEY and CDR2 SMNVEV (reference sequence). The CDR3 reads CAGSLAGVPNYGYTF. The DNA of the CDR3 is TGTGCCGGCAGTTTAGCGGGGGTCCCTAACTATGGCTACACCTTC.

The chain uses TRBV7-9 and TRBJ1-4; the match to TRBD1 covers 9 bases. Germline V gene lookup returns CDR1 SEHNR and CDR2 FQNEAQ (reference sequence). CDR3 size: 15 residues. J lost 8 bases, V lost 5 bases, and 9 bases had no gene match. CDR3 coding DNA: TGTGCCAGCAGCCGTTCGGGACAGGGAAAGGAAAAACTGTTTTTT. Its protein product is CASSRSGQGKEKLFF.

The table lists this clonotype with a few counts. The rearrangement links TRBV7-9 to TRBJ2-1, with a tentative D call TRBD1 (6 bases). Between the trimmed V and J ends, which lost 4 bases and 5 bases, there was a span of 15 bases. CDR3 length: 15 amino acids. CDR1 is SEHNR and CDR2 is FQNEAQ in the germline V gene (reference sequence). CDR3 protein: CASSYPGTTNNEQFF. The CDR3 bases are TGTGCCAGCAGCTACCCCGGGACAACAAACAATGAGCAGTTCTTC.

The CDR3 sequence: CATTSRLLFYGYTF. The CDR3 DNA reads TGTGCTACAACATCCCGGCTCTTATTCTATGGCTACACCTTC. The chain recombines TRBV7-9 with TRBJ1-2; D is uncertain. CDR3 length equals 14 residues. The germline V gene encodes CDR1 SEHNR and CDR2 FQNEAQ (reference sequence).

This clonotype was seen only a few times. The V and J genes are TRBV11-2 and TRBJ2-2; 7 bases match TRBD2. This CDR3 comprises 17 residues. V dropped 2 bases and J dropped 5; count of bases not matched to a gene: 11. CDR1 is SGHAT, CDR2 FQNNGV, per germline. CDR3 in DNA: TGTGCCAGCAGCTTATGGTTCCGGGACTACCCAACCGGGGAGCTGTTTTTT. It translates to CASSLWFRDYPTGELFF.

Of note for this clonotype: Its ends do not fully match the called genes, so a read error is possible. The chain joins TRBV12-3 or TRBV12-4 to TRBJ2-3; 7 nucleotides align to TRBD1. This CDR3 is 16 amino acids long. This chain's CDR3 is CVSSPSGRGITDTQYF. CDR3 sequence (DNA): TGTGTCAGCAGTCCATCGGGCAGGGGGATCACAGATACGCAGTATTTT.

The rearrangement uses TRBV6-2 or TRBV6-3 and TRBJ2-3; tentative D call: TRBD1 (6 bases). Germline CDR1 MNHEY, CDR2 SVGEGT. Trimming removed 8 bases at V and 0 bases at J, with 15 bases between. The CDR3 sequence is 15 residues long. In nucleotides, the CDR3 is TGTGCCAGCGGCGAGGGGGTAGGAAGCACAGATACGCAGTATTTT. It codes for CASGEGVGSTDTQYF.